Below are 3 T cell receptor beta chains sequenced from a single sample in a study of tumor and adjacent non-tumor tissue in lung cancer. This sample's RNA came from whole unsorted tissue. This non-tumor lung sample came from over 3 cm beyond the tumor edge. Three rounds of nested PCR, following a modified ARM-PCR protocol, produced the TCRbeta library. TCRdb called the multiplex PCR reads again in MiXCR, with one record for every CDR3 protein. Seen here are more than 85,000 distinct CDR3 sequences, about 63% observed once, and the top ten hold over 15%. The sample comprised distant non-tumor lung tissue. The receptors shown here come from a man aged 60-69 years with non-small cell lung cancer.

This clonotype has a single count. One end of the junction does not line up with germline, which may come from a read error. The gene calls are TRBV12-3 or TRBV12-4 and TRBJ1-1; D is uncertain. This CDR3 comprises 15 residues. The CDR3 region has the DNA TGTGCCGGCAGTTTAGCGCGGGTTATGGACACTGAAGCTTTCTTT. Protein: CAGSLARVMDTEAFF.

CDR3: CARRHPLGDYGYTF. CDR3 coding DNA: TGTGCCAGGAGGCATCCCCTCGGTGACTATGGCTACACCTTC. This chain connects TRBV6-2 or TRBV6-3 to TRBJ1-2; no clear D. The CDR3 is made up of 14 amino acids. The germline V gene has CDR1 MNHEY and CDR2 SVGEGT. Between the trimmed V and J ends, which lost 9 bases and 3 bases, there was a span of 17 bases.

The CDR3 sequence: CSASHGTEDTGELFF. The DNA for the CDR3 is TGCAGTGCCAGTCATGGGACAGAGGACACCGGGGAGCTGTTTTTT. The gene calls are TRBV20-1 and TRBJ2-2; 7 positions agree with TRBD1. The germline V gene has CDR1 DFQATT and CDR2 SNEGSKA (reference sequence). Losses at the gene ends were 6 bases for V and 3 bases for J; bases not matched to a gene: 10. CDR3 length: 15 residues.